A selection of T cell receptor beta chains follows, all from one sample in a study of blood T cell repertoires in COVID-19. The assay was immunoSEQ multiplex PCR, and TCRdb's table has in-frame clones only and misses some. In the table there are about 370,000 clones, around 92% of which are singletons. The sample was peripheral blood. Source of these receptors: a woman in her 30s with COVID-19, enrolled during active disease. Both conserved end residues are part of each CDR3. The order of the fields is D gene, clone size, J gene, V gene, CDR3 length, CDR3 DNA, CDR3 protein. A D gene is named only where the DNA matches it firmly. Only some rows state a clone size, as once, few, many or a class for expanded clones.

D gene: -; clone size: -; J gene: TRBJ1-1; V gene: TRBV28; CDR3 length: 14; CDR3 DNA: TGTGCCAGCAGTTTCACCGTCGGGGGCACTGAAGCTTTCTTT; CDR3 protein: CASSFTVGGTEAFF
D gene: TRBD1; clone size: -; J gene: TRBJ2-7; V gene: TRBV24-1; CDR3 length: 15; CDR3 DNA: TGTGCCACCAGTGACCCGGGACAGGGGGACTACGAGCAGTACTTC; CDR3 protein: CATSDPGQGDYEQYF
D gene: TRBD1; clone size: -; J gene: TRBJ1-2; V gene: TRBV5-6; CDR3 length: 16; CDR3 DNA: TGTGCCAGCAGCTCTCCGGGACAGGGGGCGCGATATGGCTACACCTTC; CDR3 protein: CASSSPGQGARYGYTF
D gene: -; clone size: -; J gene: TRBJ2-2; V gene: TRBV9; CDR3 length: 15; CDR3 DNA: TGTGCCAGCAGCGTAGATGAGGGAATCGGCGGGGAGCTGTTTTTT; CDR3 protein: CASSVDEGIGGELFF
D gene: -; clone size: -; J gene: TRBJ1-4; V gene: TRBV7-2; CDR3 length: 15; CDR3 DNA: TGTGCCAGCAGCTTAGTTCTGGGGGGATTGGAAAAACTGTTTTTT; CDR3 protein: CASSLVLGGLEKLFF
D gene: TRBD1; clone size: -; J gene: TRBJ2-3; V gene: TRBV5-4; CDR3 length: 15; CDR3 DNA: TGTGCCAGCAGCTTGCTCTCAGGGGGCCCAGATACGCAGTATTTT; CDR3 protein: CASSLLSGGPDTQYF
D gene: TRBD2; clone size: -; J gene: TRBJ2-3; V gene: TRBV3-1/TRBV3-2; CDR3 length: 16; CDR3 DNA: TGTGCCAGCAGCCAGGGGACTAGCGGGGGCACAGATACGCAGTATTTT; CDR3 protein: CASSQGTSGGTDTQYF
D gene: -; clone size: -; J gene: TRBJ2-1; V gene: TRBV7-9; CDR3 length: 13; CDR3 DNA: TGTGCCAGCAGCTTAGAGTCGGGGAATGAGCAGTTCTTC; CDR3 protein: CASSLESGNEQFF
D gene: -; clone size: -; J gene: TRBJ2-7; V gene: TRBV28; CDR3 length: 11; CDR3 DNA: TGTGCCAGCAGTTCGGAGGGCGAGCAGTACTTC; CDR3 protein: CASSSEGEQYF
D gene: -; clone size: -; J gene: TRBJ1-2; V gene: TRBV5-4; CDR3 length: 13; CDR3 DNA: TGTGCCAGCAGCTTCATAACGGAGGGTGGCTACACCTTC; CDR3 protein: CASSFITEGGYTF
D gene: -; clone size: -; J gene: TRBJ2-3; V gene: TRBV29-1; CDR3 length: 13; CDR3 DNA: TGCAGCGTTGGTGTTGGGGGCGCAGATACGCAGTATTTT; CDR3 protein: CSVGVGGADTQYF
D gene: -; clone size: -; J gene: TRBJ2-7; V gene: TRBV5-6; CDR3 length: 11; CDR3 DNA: TGTGCCAGCAGCTACGGGGAAAAGCAGTACTTC; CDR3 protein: CASSYGEKQYF
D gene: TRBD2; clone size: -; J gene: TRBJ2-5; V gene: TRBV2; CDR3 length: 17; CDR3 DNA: TGTGCCAGCAGTGGTGCTAGCGGGGACAACCTCCAAGAGACCCAGTACTTC; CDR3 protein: CASSGASGDNLQETQYF
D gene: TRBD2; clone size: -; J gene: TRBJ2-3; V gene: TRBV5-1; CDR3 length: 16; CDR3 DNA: TGCGCCAGCAGCTTGCGCGGGGGGGCCCAAACAGATACGCAGTATTTT; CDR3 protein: CASSLRGGAQTDTQYF
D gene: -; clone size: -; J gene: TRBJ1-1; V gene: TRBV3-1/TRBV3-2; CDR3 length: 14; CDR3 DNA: TGTGCCAGCAGCCAAGTTGCAGGGAACACTGAAGCTTTCTTT; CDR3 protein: CASSQVAGNTEAFF
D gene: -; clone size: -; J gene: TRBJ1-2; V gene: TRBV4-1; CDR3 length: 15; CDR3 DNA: TGCGCCAGCAGCCAAGATTCTGGAGCTAACTATGGCTACACCTTC; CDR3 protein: CASSQDSGANYGYTF
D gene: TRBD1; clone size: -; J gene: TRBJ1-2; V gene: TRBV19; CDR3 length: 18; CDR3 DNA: TGTGCCAGTAGTAGGCCGGGACAGGGACTCAGGAAGAGCTATGGCTACACCTTC; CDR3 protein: CASSRPGQGLRKSYGYTF
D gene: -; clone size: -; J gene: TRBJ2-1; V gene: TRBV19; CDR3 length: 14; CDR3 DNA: TGTGCCACCAGGGACTGGGGAGATAACAATGAGCAGTTCTTC; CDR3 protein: CATRDWGDNNEQFF
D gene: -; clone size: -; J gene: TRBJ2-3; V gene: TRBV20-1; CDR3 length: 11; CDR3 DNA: TGCAGTGCTAGCAGGGTGGATACGCAGTATTTT; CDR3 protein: CSASRVDTQYF
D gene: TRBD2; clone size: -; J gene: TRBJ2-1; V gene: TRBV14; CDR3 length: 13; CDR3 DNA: TGTGCCAGCAGCCATAGCGGGGGTGGTGAGCAGTTCTTC; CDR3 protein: CASSHSGGGEQFF
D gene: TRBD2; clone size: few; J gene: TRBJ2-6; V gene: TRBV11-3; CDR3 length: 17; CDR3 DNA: TGTGCCAGCAGCCCCACGGCGGGGGAGGCTGGGGCCAACGTCCTGACTTTC; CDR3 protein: CASSPTAGEAGANVLTF
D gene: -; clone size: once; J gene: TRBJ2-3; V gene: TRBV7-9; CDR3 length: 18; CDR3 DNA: TGTGCCAGCAGCTTAGGGTTTGTGGTAGCGAGTCACCCAGATACGCAGTATTTT; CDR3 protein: CASSLGFVVASHPDTQYF
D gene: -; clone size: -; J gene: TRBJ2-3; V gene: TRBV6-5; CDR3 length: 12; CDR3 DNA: TGTGCCAGCAGTCATCGGTCAGATACGCAGTATTTT; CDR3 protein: CASSHRSDTQYF
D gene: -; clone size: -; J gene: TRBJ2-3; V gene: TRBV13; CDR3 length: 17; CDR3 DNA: TGTGCCAGCAGCTTAGTCCGTGGCGGGTTGAGCACAGATACGCAGTATTTT; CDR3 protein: CASSLVRGGLSTDTQYF
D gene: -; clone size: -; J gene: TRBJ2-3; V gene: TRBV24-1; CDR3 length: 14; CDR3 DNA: TGTGCCACCTCCCGGGAATCGAATGGAGATACGCAGTATTTT; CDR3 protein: CATSRESNGDTQYF
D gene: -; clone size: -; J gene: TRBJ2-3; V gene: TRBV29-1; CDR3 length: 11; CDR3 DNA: TGCAGCGTTGTGTCCTCGGGTACGCAGTATTTT; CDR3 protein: CSVVSSGTQYF
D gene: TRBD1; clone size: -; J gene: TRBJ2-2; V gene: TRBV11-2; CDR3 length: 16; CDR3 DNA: TGTGCCAGCAGCTTTCGGACAGGGGGAAACACCGGGGAGCTGTTTTTT; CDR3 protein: CASSFRTGGNTGELFF
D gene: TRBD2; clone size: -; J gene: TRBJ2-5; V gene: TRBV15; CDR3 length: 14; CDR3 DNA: TGTGCCACCGGGAGCGGGAGGGCCGATGAGACCCAGTACTTC; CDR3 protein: CATGSGRADETQYF
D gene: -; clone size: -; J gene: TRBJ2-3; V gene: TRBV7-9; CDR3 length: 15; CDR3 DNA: TGTGCCAGCAGCTTAGTTTCCAGGAGGGGAGATACGCAGTATTTT; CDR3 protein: CASSLVSRRGDTQYF
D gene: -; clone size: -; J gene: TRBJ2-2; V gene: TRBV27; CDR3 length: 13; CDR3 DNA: TGTGCCAGCAGTTTACTGAACACCGGGGAGCTGTTTTTT; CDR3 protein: CASSLLNTGELFF
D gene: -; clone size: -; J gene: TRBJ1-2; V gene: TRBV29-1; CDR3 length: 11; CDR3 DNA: TGCAGCATTTCGACGGGGTCCGGCTACACCTTC; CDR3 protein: CSISTGSGYTF
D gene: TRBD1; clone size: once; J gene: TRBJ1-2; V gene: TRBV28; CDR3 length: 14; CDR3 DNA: TGTGCCAGCAGTTTGACAGGGGTTGGGTATGGCTACACCTTC; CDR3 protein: CASSLTGVGYGYTF
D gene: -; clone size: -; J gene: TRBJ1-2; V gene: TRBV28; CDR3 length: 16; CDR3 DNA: TGTGCCAGCAGTTCCTATTGGACAGAGACCAACTATGGCTACACCTTC; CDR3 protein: CASSSYWTETNYGYTF
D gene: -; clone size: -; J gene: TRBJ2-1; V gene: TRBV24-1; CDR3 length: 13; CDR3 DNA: TGTGCCACCAGTGACCGGTCGACAGATGAGCAGTTCTTC; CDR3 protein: CATSDRSTDEQFF
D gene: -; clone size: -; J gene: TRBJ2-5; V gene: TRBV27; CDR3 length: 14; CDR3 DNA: TGTGCCAGCAGATCCTGGCTGGGGCGAGAGACCCAGTACTTC; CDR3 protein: CASRSWLGRETQYF
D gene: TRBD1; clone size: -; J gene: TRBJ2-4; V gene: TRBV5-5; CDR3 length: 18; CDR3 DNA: TGTGCCAGCAGCTTGGCTACGGACAGGGGTACCCCCAAAAACATTCAGTACTTC; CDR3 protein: CASSLATDRGTPKNIQYF
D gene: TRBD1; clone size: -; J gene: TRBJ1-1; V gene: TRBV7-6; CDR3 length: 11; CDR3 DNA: TGTGCCAGCAGCCAGGGACAGAAGGCTTTCTTT; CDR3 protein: CASSQGQKAFF
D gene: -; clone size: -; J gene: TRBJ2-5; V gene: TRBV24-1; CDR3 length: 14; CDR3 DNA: TGTGCCACCAGTCAGGGGGGCCGGAGGGAGACCCAGTACTTC; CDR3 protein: CATSQGGRRETQYF
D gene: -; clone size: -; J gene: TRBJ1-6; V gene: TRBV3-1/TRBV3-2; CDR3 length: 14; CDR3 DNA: TGTGCCAGCAGCCCCAGGGTGGGGAATTCACCCCTCCACTTT; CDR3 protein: CASSPRVGNSPLHF
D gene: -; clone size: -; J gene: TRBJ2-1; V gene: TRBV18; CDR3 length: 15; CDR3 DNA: TGTGCCAGCTCACCAGGGGCTAACTCCTACAATGAGCAGTTCTTC; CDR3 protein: CASSPGANSYNEQFF
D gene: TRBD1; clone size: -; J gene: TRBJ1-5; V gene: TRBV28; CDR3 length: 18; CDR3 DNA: TGTGCCAGCAGCGTGACGGGACAGTTAAAATATAGCAATCAGCCCCAGCATTTT; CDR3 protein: CASSVTGQLKYSNQPQHF
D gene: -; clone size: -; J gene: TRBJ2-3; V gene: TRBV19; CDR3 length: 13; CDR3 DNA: TGTGCCAGTAGTTCTCCCGACAGCCCTACGCAGTATTTT; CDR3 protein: CASSSPDSPTQYF
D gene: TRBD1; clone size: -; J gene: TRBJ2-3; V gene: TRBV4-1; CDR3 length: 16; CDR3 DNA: TGCGCCAGCAGCCAACCCGGGACAGGGAGCACAGATACGCAGTATTTT; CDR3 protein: CASSQPGTGSTDTQYF
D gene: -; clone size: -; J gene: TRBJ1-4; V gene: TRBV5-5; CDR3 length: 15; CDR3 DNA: TGTGCCAGCAGCTTGCGTGGGAGTCTTAATGAAAAACTGTTTTTT; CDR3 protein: CASSLRGSLNEKLFF
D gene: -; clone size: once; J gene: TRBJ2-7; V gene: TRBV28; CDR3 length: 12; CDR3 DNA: TGTGCCAGCAGTTCGGGAGACTACGAGCAGTACTTC; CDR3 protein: CASSSGDYEQYF
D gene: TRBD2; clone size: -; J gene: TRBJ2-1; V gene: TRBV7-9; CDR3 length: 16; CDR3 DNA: TGTGCCAGCAGCTCCGGTCTAGCGGGTTGGCACAATGAGCAGTTCTTC; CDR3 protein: CASSSGLAGWHNEQFF
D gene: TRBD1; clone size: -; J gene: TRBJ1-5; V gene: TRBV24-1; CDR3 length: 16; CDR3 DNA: TGTGCCACCAGTGATACGACAGGGGTAAGCAATCAGCCCCAGCATTTT; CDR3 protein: CATSDTTGVSNQPQHF
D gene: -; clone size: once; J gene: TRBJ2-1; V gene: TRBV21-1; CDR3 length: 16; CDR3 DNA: TGTGCCAGCAGCAATGTACCCGCAGGGGAAGAGAATGAGCAGTTCTTC; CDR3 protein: CASSNVPAGEENEQFF
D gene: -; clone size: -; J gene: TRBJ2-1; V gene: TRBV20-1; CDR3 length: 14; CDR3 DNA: TGCAGTGCTAGTCGACAGGTAGGCGACAATGAGCAGTTCTTC; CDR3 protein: CSASRQVGDNEQFF
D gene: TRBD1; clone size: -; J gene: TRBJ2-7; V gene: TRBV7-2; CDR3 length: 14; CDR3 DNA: TGTGCCAGCAGCGCAACAGGGGGCAGCTACGAGCAGTACTTC; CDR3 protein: CASSATGGSYEQYF
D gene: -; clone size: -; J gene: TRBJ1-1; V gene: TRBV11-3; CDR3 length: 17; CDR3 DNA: TGTGCCAGCAGTGAGGGGGTCGCGAGGTCGGGTGGCACTGAAGCTTTCTTT; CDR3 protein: CASSEGVARSGGTEAFF